One sample yielded the 21 T cell receptor beta chains listed below, sequenced in a study of T cells after yellow fever vaccination. MiXCR, run by TCRdb on the 5' RACE reads, gives a single entry per CDR3 protein. Among hundreds of thousands of distinct CDR3 sequences listed, about 12% were seen once. Source: PBMCs, taken on the day of the yellow fever booster vaccination. Receptor source: a man aged 25-45 years who received the YFV17D yellow fever vaccine.

In this sample, this clonotype turned up a few times. This chain joins TRBV5-1 and TRBJ2-1, with D perhaps matching TRBD1 (6 bases). The CDR3 extends over 15 amino acids. From germline, CDR1 is SGHRS and CDR2 YFSETQ. V was trimmed by 2 bases and J by 4 bases, leaving 13 bases between them. CDR3 amino acids: CASSFWTESYNEQFF. The DNA for the CDR3 is TGCGCCAGCAGCTTTTGGACAGAATCTTACAATGAGCAGTTCTTC.

V and J are TRBV20-1 and TRBJ2-1, with 8 bases that match TRBD1. The CDR3 is 14 residues long. Germline lookup yields CDR1 DFQATT and CDR2 SNEGSKA (reference sequence). J was trimmed by 2 bases and V by 5 bases; bases with no gene match: 5. CDR3 sequence reads: CSAYAGQAYNEQFF. As DNA, the CDR3 is TGCAGTGCTTATGCGGGACAGGCCTACAATGAGCAGTTCTTC.

This clonotype was seen more than once but under ten times. The chain combines TRBV3-1 with TRBJ2-7; D is undetermined. V lost 1 base and J lost 4, with 8 bases in between. CDR1 is LGHDT, CDR2 YNNKEL, per germline (reference sequence). CDR3 length equals 13 residues. The CDR3 DNA reads TGTGCCAGCAGCCAAGGATGGCATTACGAGCAGTACTTC. The encoded protein is CASSQGWHYEQYF.

This clonotype was picked up a small number of times. The rearrangement links TRBV7-2 to TRBJ1-2, with a tentative D call TRBD1 (5 bases). The CDR3 covers 13 residues. Germline V CDR1 and CDR2: SGHTA, FQGNSA. Trimming removed 5 bases from V and 7 bases from J, with 14 bases in between. The CDR3 nucleotides are TGTGCCAGCAGCCTAGACCAGGGCGGTGGCTACACCTTC. It is translated as CASSLDQGGGYTF.

The rearrangement uses TRBV12-3 or TRBV12-4 and TRBJ2-7; D is ambiguous. The V end lost 7 bases, the J end lost 0 bases, and 4 bases lay between the germline ends. This CDR3 region has 11 residues. The CDR3 protein is CASNGSYEQYF. CDR3 bases: TGTGCCAGCAATGGCTCCTACGAGCAGTACTTC.

The V gene is TRBV7-6, the J gene TRBJ2-2, with a possible D match to TRBD2 (6 bases). Germline V gene sequence: CDR1 SGHVS, CDR2 FNYEAQ. Trimming took 6 bases from V and 0 from J, leaving 14 bases between them. The CDR3 runs 16 residues. The CDR3 loop is CASSRGTHPNTGELFF. The CDR3 DNA is TGTGCCAGCAGTCGGGGGACTCACCCGAACACCGGGGAGCTGTTTTTT.

The rearrangement joins TRBV7-9 to TRBJ2-7; D is possibly TRBD1 (6 bases). The CDR3 is 14 residues long. In germline, CDR1 is SEHNR, CDR2 FQNEAQ (reference sequence). V was shortened by 6 bases and J by 5 bases, with 17 bases between the two germline ends. CDR3 loop: CASSIQGVSNEQYF. Here the CDR3 DNA reads TGTGCCAGCAGTATACAGGGTGTTAGCAACGAGCAGTACTTC. The full variable domain, completed using reference TRBV7-9 and TRBJ2-7, is DTGVSQNPRHKITKRGQNVTFRCDPISEHNRLYWYRQTLGQGPEFLTYFQNEAQLEKSRLLSDRFSAERPKGSFSTLEIQRTEQGDSAMYLCASSIQGVSNEQYFGPGTRLTVT.

This clonotype appeared a few times. The rearrangement links TRBV7-2 to TRBJ2-7; D not certain. Per germline, CDR1 SGHTA and CDR2 FQGNSA. The V end was cut by 2 bases, the J end by 3 bases, with 8 bases between. The CDR3 totals 13 residues. The DNA of the CDR3 is TGTGCCAGCAGCTTACAGGTCAACTACGAGCAGTACTTC. The encoded protein is CASSLQVNYEQYF. Filled out from reference TRBV7-2 and TRBJ2-7, the complete variable domain reads GAGVSQSPSNKVTEKGKDVELRCDPISGHTALYWYRQSLGQGLEFLIYFQGNSAPDKSGLPSDRFSAERTGGSVSTLTIQRTQQEDSAVYLCASSLQVNYEQYFGPGTRLTVT.

This clonotype was recorded at least ten times. The V and J genes are TRBV20-1 and TRBJ2-5; D unresolved. This CDR3 has 15 amino acids. CDR1 DFQATT and CDR2 SNEGSKA come from the germline V gene (reference sequence). V was shortened by 1 base and J by 0 bases, with 12 bases between the two germline ends. CDR3 DNA sequence: TGCAGTGCTAGAGTTTTCGACTGGTACCAAGAGACCCAGTACTTC. Amino acid sequence: CSARVFDWYQETQYF.

This clonotype was detected a few times. The V gene is TRBV12-3 or TRBV12-4, the J gene TRBJ1-5; perhaps TRBD1 as D (5 bases). CDR3 length equals 15 residues. The V end lost 1 base, the J end lost 4 bases, and 11 bases lay between the germline ends. The CDR3 spells CASSLGWRGNQPQHF. CDR3 nucleotides: TGTGCCAGCAGTTTAGGGTGGCGGGGGAATCAGCCCCAGCATTTT.

The chain has TRBV20-1 and TRBJ1-5; 7 bases align to TRBD1. The CDR3 totals 15 residues. CDR1 and CDR2 (germline): DFQATT, SNEGSKA (reference sequence). Losses at the gene ends were 3 bases for V and 4 bases for J; bases not matched to a gene: 9. In DNA, the CDR3 is TGCAGTGCTAGCCCCTTCGGCAGGGGGAATCAGCCCCAGCATTTT. It yields the protein CSASPFGRGNQPQHF.

This clonotype showed up many times. This chain links TRBV7-2 with TRBJ2-7, with D possibly TRBD1 on 5 matching bases. The CDR3 length is 12 residues. In germline, CDR1 is SGHTA, CDR2 FQGNSA. V gave up 6 bases and J gave up 6 bases, with 12 bases separating them. CDR3 in amino acids: CASRQTGLEQYF. Here the CDR3 DNA reads TGTGCCAGCAGACAAACAGGCCTCGAGCAGTACTTC.

The chain couples TRBV20-1 to TRBJ2-5; weak D call: TRBD1 (5 bases). CDR1 and CDR2 (germline): DFQATT, SNEGSKA (reference sequence). V shed 4 bases and J shed 3 bases, with 9 bases lying between them. The CDR3 is made up of 12 amino acids. The CDR3 nucleotides read TGCAGTGCTATGGGGCAGAAAGAGACCCAGTACTTC. Translated: CSAMGQKETQYF.

This clonotype has just a few counts. This chain connects TRBV28 to TRBJ2-2; the D is unclear. Germline V gene data show CDR1 as MDHEN and CDR2 as SYDVKM. Between the trimmed V and J ends, which lost 6 bases and 8 bases, there was a span of 10 bases. CDR3 length equals 12 residues. This CDR3 reads CASSSAKGELFF. CDR3 nucleotide sequence: TGTGCCAGCAGCTCGGCGAAGGGGGAGCTGTTTTTT. The whole variable domain, remainder taken from reference TRBV28 and TRBJ2-2, is DVKVTQSSRYLVKRTGEKVFLECVQDMDHENMFWYRQDPGLGLRLIYFSYDVKMKEKGDIPEGYSVSREKKERFSLILESASTNQTSMYLCASSSAKGELFFGEGSRLTVL.

In nucleotides, the CDR3 is TGTGCCAGCAGCTTAACAGCAAATCAGCCCCAGCATTTT. It is translated as CASSLTANQPQHF. The V and J genes are TRBV7-6 and TRBJ1-5; D gene uncertain. The germline V gene encodes CDR1 SGHVS and CDR2 FNYEAQ. This CDR3 is 13 amino acids long. V shed 2 bases and J shed 4 bases, with 6 bases lying between them.

The V call is TRBV29-1, the J call TRBJ2-1, with 16 bases matching TRBD2. CDR1 and CDR2 from the germline V gene are SQVTM and ANQGSEA. CDR3 length: 17 amino acids. Losses at the gene ends were 6 bases for V and 3 bases for J; bases not matched to a gene: 8. The CDR3, as DNA: TGCAGCGTCCCGGGACTAGCGGGAGGGACCCTCTACAATGAGCAGTTCTTC. Amino acids: CSVPGLAGGTLYNEQFF.

This chain connects TRBV10-3 to TRBJ2-1, with 15 bases lining up with TRBD2. Germline V gene data show CDR1 as ENHRY and CDR2 as SYGVKD. J was trimmed by 9 bases and V by 3 bases; bases with no gene match: 3. The CDR3 has 15 amino acids. This chain's CDR3 is CAISDQGLAGGEQFF. In nucleotides, the CDR3 is TGTGCCATCAGTGACCAGGGACTAGCGGGAGGTGAGCAGTTCTTC.

This clonotype was seen repeatedly, ten times or more. The V and J genes are TRBV7-2 and TRBJ1-5; D not resolved. Germline V gene lookup returns CDR1 SGHTA and CDR2 FQGNSA. The CDR3 is 17 residues long. The V end was cut by 0 bases, the J end by 0 bases, with 12 bases between. The DNA of the CDR3 is TGTGCCAGCAGCTTAGCTCCAGAACCCTATAGCAATCAGCCCCAGCATTTT. This encodes CASSLAPEPYSNQPQHF.

The V gene is TRBV11-3, the J gene TRBJ2-4; 7 positions agree with TRBD1. CDR3 length equals 21 residues. Germline-derived CDR1 and CDR2 are SGHNT and YENEEA. Germline trimming cut 5 bases from V and 0 bases from J; bases unmatched to any gene: 22. The CDR3 reads CASSPTRPGTEVTLAKNIQYF. The CDR3, as DNA: TGTGCCAGCAGCCCCACCCGGCCCGGGACAGAGGTGACGTTAGCCAAAAACATTCAGTACTTC.

The chain has TRBV12-3 or TRBV12-4 and TRBJ2-7, with 9 bases identical to TRBD1. The CDR3 is 18 amino acids. V trimming: 11 bases; J trimming: 3 bases; junction bases outside the gene matches: 23. CDR3 DNA sequence: TGTGCCTGCTGCTCCGGGGACAGGGTGCCTTTTGGTAACTACGAGCAGTACTTC. Translation gives CACCSGDRVPFGNYEQYF.

This chain joins TRBV4-3 and TRBJ2-7; the match to TRBD1 covers 7 bases. The junction had 19 bases not matched to a gene; V was cut back by 4 bases and J by 7 bases. The CDR3 has 17 amino acids. Per the germline V gene, CDR1 is LGHNA and CDR2 is YSLEER. The CDR3 DNA follows: TGCGCCAGCAGCCCGGACATCCCAGGGGGAACTACGGGTGAGCAGTACTTC. It codes for CASSPDIPGGTTGEQYF.